This entry features one T cell receptor (beta chain) sequence. What it binds is unknown. PCR used 60 Vbeta primers and 13 Jbeta primers. Sequencing was performed with immunoSEQ multiplex PCR; in TCRdb, only in-frame clones are kept and a portion is missing. The sample yields roughly 140,000 clones, less than 10% seen once. The data originate from a study of cytomegalovirus exposure and HLA in healthy donors. The wider study: Previous work identified some 120 million unique TCR beta sequences from about 179 million T cells.

The germline V gene encodes CDR1 SGHNT and CDR2 YYREEE (reference sequence). The junction had 8 bases not matched to a gene; V was cut back by 4 bases and J by 7 bases. The CDR3 consists of 15 residues. Findings and caveats of the study: Three of the chains that were CMV-associated were confirmed in vitro to be specific for CMV antigens. In a later analysis, V- and J-gene trimming of beta chains associated with a DCLRE1C missense variant, replicated independently. Among TCR beta chains of equal frequency, HLA-associated ones were more clonally expanded in a later analysis.

This receptor was taken from a male donor in good health and CMV-seronegative. The rearrangement uses TRBV5-4 and TRBJ2-2; 9 positions agree with TRBD2. Sample: PBMCs. The chain's CDR3 is CASSLLAGDNGELFF. For the CDR3, the DNA is TGTGCCAGCAGCCTTTTAGCGGGGGATAACGGGGAGCTGTTTTTT.